A selection of T cell receptor beta chains follows, all from one sample in a study of blood T cell repertoires in COVID-19. TCRdb's copy holds only in-frame clones and misses some; the assay was immunoSEQ multiplex PCR. This sample carries about 220,000 clones, 80% to 85% of them seen once, and the ten largest clones take roughly 2.3%. The sample consisted of peripheral blood. The source of these receptors is a woman in her sixties or seventies with acute or convalescent COVID-19. The CDR3 runs from the conserved cysteine through the conserved F or W. A D gene is named only where the DNA matches it firmly. Size tells how often a clone was seen (once, few, many) or the class of an expanded clone, and some rows leave it out.

V gene	clone size	D gene	J gene	CDR3 DNA	CDR3 protein
TRBV27	once	TRBD1	TRBJ1-1	TGTGCCAGCAGTCCCAGACAGGGGGGTAACACTGAAGCTTTCTTT	CASSPRQGGNTEAFF
TRBV6-1	NA	TRBD1	TRBJ1-2	TGTGCCAGCAGTGAAGCCCTTGGACAGGGTCTCTTC	CASSEALGQGLF
TRBV5-6	NA	NA	TRBJ1-6	TGTGCCAGCAGCTTGGGGGGAGTCGACTCACCCCTCCACTTT	CASSLGGVDSPLHF
TRBV7-2	NA	NA	TRBJ2-1	TGTGCCAGCAGCCCCTGGGTCGGAAGGGAGTACAATGAGCAGTTCTTC	CASSPWVGREYNEQFF
TRBV2	NA	NA	TRBJ1-1	TGTGCCAGCACGAAGAGTGGTGAAGCTTTCTTT	CASTKSGEAFF
TRBV28	NA	NA	TRBJ1-1	TGTGCCAGCAGCCGGAACACTGAAGCTTTCTTT	CASSRNTEAFF
TRBV5-1	NA	NA	TRBJ2-1	TGCGCCAGCAGCTTGGAATCGGGTATGAGGGGGTATGAGCAGTTCTTC	CASSLESGMRGYEQFF
TRBV15	NA	NA	TRBJ1-5	TGTGCCACCAGCGTGGCGGGGAGAAGCAATCAGCCCCAGCATTTT	CATSVAGRSNQPQHF
TRBV5-5	NA	TRBD2	TRBJ2-3	TGTGCCAGCAGCTTGGTGGCTAGCGGGGGAGTTGGCACAGATACGCAGTATTTT	CASSLVASGGVGTDTQYF
TRBV11-3	NA	NA	TRBJ1-2	TGTGCCAGCAGCTTCAGGGTAAACTATGGCTACACCTTC	CASSFRVNYGYTF
TRBV5-5	NA	NA	TRBJ1-6	TGTGCCAGCAGCTTGGGCCGGAGGGAAAATAATTCACCCCTCCACTTT	CASSLGRRENNSPLHF
TRBV6-5	few	TRBD1	TRBJ2-5	TGTGCCAGCAGTTCCCGGACAGGTCAAGAGACCCAGTACTTC	CASSSRTGQETQYF
TRBV12-3/TRBV12-4	NA	NA	TRBJ1-2	TGTGCCAGCAGTTTGGGGGGGAGCTATGGCTACACCTTC	CASSLGGSYGYTF
TRBV7-6	NA	TRBD2	TRBJ2-7	TGTGCCAGCAGCTTAAGAGGGGAGGGCGAGCAGTACTTC	CASSLRGEGEQYF
TRBV4-2	NA	TRBD1	TRBJ1-4	TGTGCCAGCAGCATTATCAGGCAGGGGGGTAAGGAACTGTTTTTT	CASSIIRQGGKELFF
TRBV19	few	NA	TRBJ1-5	TGTGCCAGTAGATGGACAGCTGCCGACAATCAGCCCCAGCATTTT	CASRWTAADNQPQHF
TRBV3-1/TRBV3-2	NA	TRBD1	TRBJ2-1	TGTGCCAGCAGCCAACACAGACCAGGGGGCAGGGGCTACAATGAGCAGTTCTTC	CASSQHRPGGRGYNEQFF
TRBV3-1/TRBV3-2	NA	NA	TRBJ1-6	TGTGCCAGCAGCACCTTAGGAGCCTTCGGAAATTCACCCCTCCACTTT	CASSTLGAFGNSPLHF
TRBV7-9	NA	NA	TRBJ1-3	TGTGCCAGCAGCCCCAGCGGGTACACCATATATTTT	CASSPSGYTIYF
TRBV5-4	NA	NA	TRBJ1-1	TGTGCCAGCAGCTTGGGGGGGCCGGTACACTCTGAAGCTTTCTTT	CASSLGGPVHSEAFF
TRBV29-1	NA	TRBD2	TRBJ2-3	TGCAGCGTTTACCTAACTAGCGGGACAGATACGCAGTATTTT	CSVYLTSGTDTQYF
TRBV5-1	NA	TRBD1	TRBJ2-5	TGCGCCAGCAGCCAAGGGACAGGGGTCGGAGAGACCCAGTACTTC	CASSQGTGVGETQYF
TRBV6-6	NA	TRBD1	TRBJ2-1	TGTGCCAGCAGACGAAACCCCGGGACAGGAAAGGAGGAGCAGTTCTTC	CASRRNPGTGKEEQFF
TRBV4-2	NA	NA	TRBJ1-6	TGTGCCAGCAGCCAAGATACCCGGTATAATTCACCCCTCCACTTT	CASSQDTRYNSPLHF
TRBV10-2	NA	NA	TRBJ1-1	TGCGCCAGCAGATCTGGGGCCATGAACACTGAAGCTTTCTTT	CASRSGAMNTEAFF